This T cell receptor beta chain was retrieved from a study of control samples from healthy donors and cancer patients. Measured with immunoSEQ multiplex PCR; TCRdb has only the in-frame clones, and not every one. The sample lists approximately 150,000 clones; approximately 96% were seen once. The CDR3 contains 15 residues. CDR1 ENHRY and CDR2 SYGVKD come from the germline V gene. V gave up 5 bases and J gave up 2 bases, with 16 bases separating them. Sequencing was carried out using blood. The chain links TRBV10-3 to TRBJ2-7; D not certain. The TCR was taken from a woman younger than 45 in good health. The CDR3 nucleotides are TGTGCCATCAGTCAACTTGGCGCCGTGACCTACGAGCAGTACTTC. The encoded protein is CAISQLGAVTYEQYF.